Below, 9 T cell receptor beta chains from the same sample are listed, as sequenced in a study of T-cell memory formation after mild COVID-19. TCRdb ran MiXCR on the 5' RACE reads and lists one entry per CDR3 protein. The data contain around 320,000 distinct CDR3 sequences, under 30% of them singletons. Sequencing was carried out using PBMCs or a T cell subset sorted from them (not recorded which). Receptor source: an adult woman who had mild COVID-19 (a few samples of this study predate the infection). Cell type and time point are not known.

This clonotype turned up a few times. The DNA of the CDR3 is TGTGCCAGCAGCACTTCGACAGGTCGCATTCAGTACTTC. The encoded protein is CASSTSTGRIQYF. V usage is TRBV7-9 and J usage is TRBJ2-4; possible D gene TRBD1, 6 bases. The CDR3 is made up of 13 amino acids. Germline CDR1 reads SEHNR; CDR2 reads FQNEAQ (reference sequence). V lost 5 bases to trimming and J lost 9 bases, with 14 bases between them. Full variable domain (remainder filled in from reference TRBV7-9 and TRBJ2-4): DTGVSQNPRHKITKRGQNVTFRCDPISEHNRLYWYRQTLGQGPEFLTYFQNEAQLEKSRLLSDRFSAERPKGSFSTLEIQRTEQGDSAMYLCASSTSTGRIQYFGAGTRLSVL.

The rearrangement links TRBV7-9 to TRBJ2-3, with D unresolved. Between the trimmed V and J ends, which lost 5 bases and 0 bases, there was a span of 9 bases. The length of the CDR3 is 14 residues. Germline CDR1 SEHNR, CDR2 FQNEAQ (reference sequence). CDR3 nucleotides: TGTGCCAGCAGCGTCGGAGTTAGCACAGATACGCAGTATTTT. It translates to CASSVGVSTDTQYF.

This chain connects TRBV7-9 to TRBJ1-3; D might be TRBD1 (5 bases). This CDR3 is 16 amino acids long. Trimming cost V 5 bases and J 3 bases, with 17 bases left between them. CDR1 is SEHNR and CDR2 is FQNEAQ in the germline V gene (reference sequence). The CDR3, as DNA: TGTGCCAGCAGCCTATACGGGGCTACTAGTGGAAACACCATATATTTT. Translating it yields CASSLYGATSGNTIYF.

This clonotype has a handful of counts. The V and J genes are TRBV5-1 and TRBJ2-4; 10 nucleotides line up with TRBD2. Trimming took 0 bases from V and 1 from J; bases not matched to a gene: 7. Germline loops: CDR1 SGHRS, CDR2 YFSETQ. The CDR3 is 18 amino acids. As DNA, the CDR3 is TGCGCCAGCAGCTTGGGCCAACTAGCGGGGACCGCCAAAAACATTCAGTACTTC. Residues: CASSLGQLAGTAKNIQYF.

A word on this clonotype: At one end the junction does not follow the germline gene, possibly because of a read error. The chain has TRBV10-3 and TRBJ2-1, with D maybe TRBD2 (5 bases). Germline loops: CDR1 ENHRY, CDR2 SYGVKD. This CDR3 has 13 residues. The CDR3 coding sequence is TGTGCCATCGGTGAGGGTACCTACAATGAGCAGTTCTTC. It is translated as CAIGEGTYNEQFF.

In its sample, this clonotype was seen a few times. The chain combines TRBV4-1 with TRBJ2-1; 10 nucleotides match TRBD2. Unmatched junction bases numbered 5, after V lost 1 base and J lost 2 bases. The germline gives CDR1 MGHRA, CDR2 YSYEKL. This CDR3 spans 17 amino acids. CDR3 protein: CASSQGSGRTPYNEQFF. The DNA for the CDR3 is TGCGCCAGCAGCCAAGGTAGCGGGAGGACCCCCTACAATGAGCAGTTCTTC.

CDR3 protein: CAISEWGYGYTF. The CDR3 DNA follows: TGTGCCATCAGTGAGTGGGGGTATGGCTACACCTTC. This sequence joins TRBV10-3 and TRBJ1-2; a weak D match, TRBD1 (5 bases). The CDR3 extends over 12 amino acids. Trimming cost V 1 base and J 5 bases, with 5 bases left between them. The germline V gene has CDR1 ENHRY and CDR2 SYGVKD.

This clonotype was detected only a few times. CDR3 sequence: CASSFGQGPSEQYF. For the CDR3, the DNA is TGTGCCAGCAGCTTCGGACAGGGCCCAAGCGAGCAGTACTTC. The J gene is TRBJ2-7, the V gene TRBV11-2; TRBD1 matches at 8 bases. CDR3 length: 14 amino acids. The trim removed 3 bases at V and 6 bases at J, leaving 7 bases unmatched. Germline CDR1 SGHAT, CDR2 FQNNGV.

This clonotype was detected only a few times. The chain has TRBV7-6 and TRBJ2-3; unclear D gene. The CDR3 spans 15 residues. Per germline, CDR1 SGHVS and CDR2 FNYEAQ. Trimming cost V 0 bases and J 0 bases, with 7 bases left between them. CDR3 loop: CASSLASASTDTQYF. The CDR3 DNA reads TGTGCCAGCAGCTTAGCATCAGCTAGCACAGATACGCAGTATTTT.